This T cell receptor beta chain stems from a study of blood T cell repertoires in COVID-19. Libraries were prepared by immunoSEQ multiplex PCR; TCRdb keeps only in-frame clonotypes and omits some of them. The data show 160,000 or so clones, around 90% seen once. The CDR3 is 14 amino acids. In germline, CDR1 is MNHEY, CDR2 SVGAGI. Between the trimmed V and J ends, which lost 6 bases and 3 bases, there was a span of 14 bases. The chain carries TRBV6-5 and TRBJ1-2; maybe TRBD1 (5 bases). The sequenced sample was peripheral blood. The TCR comes from a man younger than 30 with acute or convalescent COVID-19. The CDR3, as DNA: TGTGCCAGCAGAAAACTGACAGAATACTATGGCTACACCTTC. Translation gives CASRKLTEYYGYTF.